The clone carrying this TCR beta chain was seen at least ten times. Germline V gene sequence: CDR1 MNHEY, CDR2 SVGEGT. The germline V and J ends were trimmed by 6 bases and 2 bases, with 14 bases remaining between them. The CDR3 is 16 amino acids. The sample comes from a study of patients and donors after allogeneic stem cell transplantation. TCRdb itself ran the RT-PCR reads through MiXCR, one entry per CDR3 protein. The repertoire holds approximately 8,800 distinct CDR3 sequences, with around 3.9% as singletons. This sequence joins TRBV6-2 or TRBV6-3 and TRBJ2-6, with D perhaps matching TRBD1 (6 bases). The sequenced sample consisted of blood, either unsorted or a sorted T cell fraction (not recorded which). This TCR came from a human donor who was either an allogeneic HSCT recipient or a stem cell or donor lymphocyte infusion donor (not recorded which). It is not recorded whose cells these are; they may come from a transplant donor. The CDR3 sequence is CASSNAPGAGANVLTF. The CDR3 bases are TGTGCCAGCAGCAACGCTCCAGGGGCTGGGGCCAACGTCCTGACTTTC.